These 28 T cell receptor beta chains came from one sample sequenced in a study of control samples from healthy donors and cancer patients. Sequenced by immunoSEQ multiplex PCR; TCRdb stores in-frame clones only, minus some. This sample carries fewer than 25,000 clones, approximately 80% of them seen once, and the ten largest clones take 25% to 30%. Material for sequencing was PBMCs. The receptors were gathered from a man aged 60 to 69 with head and neck cancer.

The count of this clone is one. This sequence joins TRBV5-1 and TRBJ2-3, with 12 positions matching TRBD2. V dropped 4 bases and J dropped 2; count of bases not matched to a gene: 5. CDR1 and CDR2 from the germline V gene are SGHRS and YFSETQ. This CDR3 contains 16 residues. CDR3 DNA sequence: TGCGCCAGCAGCCGGACTAGCGGGGCTGTCACAGATACGCAGTATTTT. Translating gives CASSRTSGAVTDTQYF.

This chain uses TRBV3-1 (or the pseudogene TRBV3-2) with TRBJ2-7; no reliable D call. CDR3 length: 13 amino acids. Trimming left V 0 bases short and J 10 bases short, with 13 bases between. The germline CDR1 and CDR2 sequences are LGHDT and YNNKEL (reference sequence). The CDR3 spells CASSQDRAGNQYF. CDR3 in DNA: TGTGCCAGCAGCCAAGATCGCGCTGGGAATCAGTACTTC.

This clone appeared a single time. The genes are TRBV5-6 and TRBJ2-1; D is possibly TRBD1 or TRBD2 (5 bases each). Trimming shortened V by 1 base and J by 7 bases, and 18 bases separated the two germline ends. This CDR3 region has 16 residues. Germline CDR1 is SGHDT and CDR2 is YYEEEE. CDR3 in DNA: TGTGCCAGCAGCTTGCGCCCCCGGGACCAGTTTAATGAGCAGTTCTTC. It codes for CASSLRPRDQFNEQFF.

This chain links TRBV7-8 with TRBJ2-3; 9 bases map to TRBD2. Germline V gene sequence: CDR1 SGHVS, CDR2 FQNEAQ. Germline trimming cut 6 bases from V and 6 bases from J; bases unmatched to any gene: 4. CDR3 length: 13 residues. CDR3 in DNA: TGTGCCAGCAGAATGACTAGCGGTGATACGCAGTATTTT. Translating gives CASRMTSGDTQYF.

The chain employs TRBV24-1 and TRBJ2-7; the D is unclear. Germline V lookup: CDR1 KGHDR, CDR2 SFDVKD. V was clipped by 7 bases and J by 5 bases, with 14 bases between them. The CDR3 is 13 residues long. The CDR3 region has the DNA TGTGCCACCAGAGGAAACTATACTGACGAGCAGTACTTC. It is translated as CATRGNYTDEQYF.

The genes are TRBV5-1 and TRBJ2-3; D remains unclear. V lost 1 base and J 0 bases, leaving 9 bases between the germline ends. Germline assignment: CDR1 SGHRS and CDR2 YFSETQ. This CDR3 is 15 amino acids long. The CDR3 sequence: CASSLRTSSTDTQYF. The CDR3 DNA follows: TGCGCCAGCAGCTTGCGGACCTCCAGCACAGATACGCAGTATTTT.

This clone was detected only once. This sequence joins TRBV11-2 and TRBJ2-1, with 7 bases identical to TRBD1. The V gene's germline CDR1 is SGHAT and CDR2 FQNNGV. With 5 bases clipped from V and 1 base from J, the junction kept 5 bases outside the gene matches. The CDR3 is made up of 15 amino acids. The DNA of the CDR3 is TGTGCCAGCAGCCCAGGACAGGAGTCCTACAATGAGCAGTTCTTC. Translated, it gives CASSPGQESYNEQFF.

This rearrangement joins TRBV2 to TRBJ2-3; 7 bases are shared with TRBD2. The CDR3 covers 16 residues. The V and J ends lost 2 bases and 1 base, in that order; junction bases with no gene match: 6. Germline loops: CDR1 SNHLY, CDR2 FYNNEI. The CDR3 is CASSEFGGRGTDTQYF. The CDR3, as DNA: TGTGCCAGCAGTGAATTCGGCGGGAGAGGCACAGATACGCAGTATTTT.

This clone appeared a few times. The genes are TRBV29-1 and TRBJ2-7; D is unclear. Trimming took off 1 base at V and 3 bases at J, with 7 bases between the two ends. This CDR3 has 12 amino acids. Per germline, CDR1 SQVTM and CDR2 ANQGSEA. This CDR3 is CSVEGLHYEQYF. The CDR3 coding sequence is TGCAGCGTTGAAGGCCTTCACTACGAGCAGTACTTC.

The CDR3 is CAWSRASYGYTF. CDR3 sequence (DNA): TGTGCCTGGAGTAGGGCCTCCTATGGCTACACCTTC. V usage is TRBV30 and J usage is TRBJ1-2, with no clear D. Germline CDR1 and CDR2: GTSNPN and SVGIG (reference sequence). Trimming cost V 2 bases and J 4 bases, with 8 bases left between them. The CDR3 contains 12 residues.

This clone was picked up one time. The chain employs TRBV5-6 and TRBJ2-4; TRBD1 aligns across 7 bases. Germline CDR1 and CDR2: SGHDT and YYEEEE. V was pared by 4 bases and J by 16 bases, with 11 bases of the junction left unmatched. The CDR3 consists of 12 residues. The CDR3 DNA follows: TGTGCCAGCAGCCTCGATGCCGGGACAGTTTACTTC. Translating gives CASSLDAGTVYF.

This chain uses TRBV7-6 with TRBJ2-2; D might be TRBD1 (6 bases). Germline V CDR1 and CDR2: SGHVS, FNYEAQ. Trimming removed 2 bases at V and 6 bases at J, with 16 bases between. The length of the CDR3 is 16 residues. The CDR3 sequence: CASSLFGGYKSGELFF. CDR3 sequence (DNA): TGTGCCAGCAGCTTATTTGGGGGCTATAAGTCCGGGGAGCTGTTTTTT.

The chain has TRBV3-1 (or the pseudogene TRBV3-2) and TRBJ1-2; tentatively, D is TRBD1 (5 bases). This CDR3 comprises 16 residues. Looked up from germline, CDR1 is LGHDT and CDR2 is YNNKEL (reference sequence). V gave up 1 base and J gave up 3 bases, with 15 bases separating them. The CDR3 spells CASSQGGGTGDYGYTF. Written as DNA, the CDR3 is TGTGCCAGCAGCCAAGGGGGGGGGACTGGAGACTATGGCTACACCTTC.

The chain is built from TRBV2 and TRBJ2-7; a possible D gene is TRBD2 (7 bases). The CDR3 length is 15 residues. Germline V gene lookup returns CDR1 SNHLY and CDR2 FYNNEI. V lost 4 bases and J 2 bases, leaving 15 bases between the germline ends. CDR3 region: CASSGEGGGTYEQYF. CDR3 sequence (DNA): TGTGCCAGCAGTGGGGAGGGGGGAGGAACCTACGAGCAGTACTTC.

The count of this clone is one. The J gene is TRBJ2-5, the V gene TRBV20-1; D unresolved. V was clipped by 4 bases and J by 5 bases, with 8 bases between them. The germline CDR1 and CDR2 sequences are DFQATT and SNEGSKA (reference sequence). The CDR3 runs to 11 residues. CDR3: CSATDLETQYF. In nucleotides, the CDR3 is TGCAGTGCTACCGATTTGGAGACCCAGTACTTC.

The chain is built from TRBV25-1 and TRBJ2-7; 9 positions agree with TRBD1. Trimming removed 5 bases from V and 0 bases from J; junction bases left unmatched: 14. Germline CDR1 is MGHDK and CDR2 is SYGVNS. The CDR3 is 18 amino acids. CDR3 amino acids: CASSNHPGTGPSSYEQYF. Here the CDR3 DNA reads TGTGCCAGCAGTAACCATCCCGGGACAGGGCCAAGCTCCTACGAGCAGTACTTC.

The chain joins TRBV29-1 to TRBJ1-4, with 7 bases lining up with TRBD1. Per germline, CDR1 SQVTM and CDR2 ANQGSEA. Trimming cost V 7 bases and J 5 bases; bases outside gene matches: 4. This CDR3 is built from 12 residues. The CDR3 DNA reads TGCAGCGCATTACAGGGGAATGAAAAACTGTTTTTT. Protein: CSALQGNEKLFF.

This sequence joins TRBV27 and TRBJ1-6, with TRBD1 as a possible D gene (5 bases). With 2 bases removed from V and 7 bases from J, the gap between germline ends came to 6 bases. The CDR3 extends over 13 amino acids. The germline CDR1 and CDR2 sequences are MNHEY and SMNVEV (reference sequence). As DNA, the CDR3 is TGTGCCAGCAGTTTAGGGGGGAATTCACCCCTCCACTTT. The encoded protein is CASSLGGNSPLHF.

The sample holds one count of this clone. The rearrangement joins TRBV9 to TRBJ2-5; TRBD1 aligns across 8 bases. Looked up from germline, CDR1 is SGDLS and CDR2 is YYNGEE. V lost 6 bases, J lost 5 bases, and 12 bases stayed unmatched. The CDR3 is 15 amino acids. The CDR3 DNA follows: TGTGCCAGCAACAGAGCCGCAGGGGGCGAGGAGACCCAGTACTTC. The encoded protein is CASNRAAGGEETQYF.

The chain is built from TRBV11-3 and TRBJ2-5, with D possibly TRBD2 on 6 matching bases. Germline CDR1 is SGHNT and CDR2 is YENEEA. Trimming stripped 5 bases from V and 2 bases from J, with 12 bases between. The CDR3 runs 14 residues. The CDR3 bases are TGTGCCAGCAGCCCCTGGGAGGATCAAGAGACCCAGTACTTC. It codes for CASSPWEDQETQYF.

The chain links TRBV28 to TRBJ1-1; unclear D gene. The CDR3 is 13 amino acids. CDR1 MDHEN and CDR2 SYDVKM come from the germline V gene. V was pared by 3 bases and J by 1 base, with 6 bases between. DNA for the CDR3: TGTGCCAGCAGTTTCCCACAGAACACTGAAGCTTTCTTT. This gives the protein CASSFPQNTEAFF.

As DNA, the CDR3 is TGTGCCAGCAGCTTATCTGCGGGAGAGGCCGTGGATGAGCAGTTCTTC. It specifies CASSLSAGEAVDEQFF. The chain couples TRBV7-6 to TRBJ2-1, with TRBD2 matching over 7 bases. V shed 2 bases, J shed 8 bases, and the junction held 12 bases outside the gene matches. CDR1 SGHVS and CDR2 FNYEAQ come from the germline V gene. The CDR3 is 16 amino acids. The full variable domain, rest sourced from reference TRBV7-6 and TRBJ2-1, is GAGVSQSPRYKVTKRGQDVALRCDPISGHVSLYWYRQALGQGPEFLTYFNYEAQQDKSGLPNDRFSAERPEGSISTLTIQRTEQRDSAMYRCASSLSAGEAVDEQFFGPGTRLTVL.

The V and J genes are TRBV28 and TRBJ2-5, with D possibly being TRBD1 or TRBD2 (5 bases each). CDR1 is MDHEN, CDR2 SYDVKM, per germline. Trimming took off 6 bases at V and 7 bases at J, with 18 bases between the two ends. CDR3 size: 14 residues. The chain's CDR3 is CASSLNRDGATQYF. CDR3 in DNA: TGTGCCAGCAGCCTGAATCGGGACGGCGCGACCCAGTACTTC.

The chain employs TRBV5-5 and TRBJ2-1; 10 bases align to TRBD1. The CDR3 loop spans 16 amino acids. Germline V gives CDR1 SGHKS, CDR2 YYEKEE (reference sequence). Germline trimming cut 1 base from V and 4 bases from J; bases unmatched to any gene: 5. CDR3 nucleotides: TGTGCCAGCAGCTTGCCGACAGGGGGCTCTTACAATGAGCAGTTCTTC. This gives the protein CASSLPTGGSYNEQFF.

The chain is built from TRBV3-1 (or the pseudogene TRBV3-2) and TRBJ1-3, with a weak D call TRBD1 (5 bases). Deletions cut 2 bases from V and 0 bases from J, with 11 bases between. Germline CDR1 and CDR2: LGHDT and YNNKEL (reference sequence). The CDR3 totals 16 residues. CDR3 nucleotides: TGTGCCAGCAGCCAACGGGGCATCGGCTCTGGAAACACCATATATTTT. It is translated as CASSQRGIGSGNTIYF.

The chain links TRBV6-2 or TRBV6-3 to TRBJ1-2; possible D gene TRBD1, 5 bases. Per germline, CDR1 MNHEY and CDR2 SVGEGT. CDR3 length: 16 residues. V was trimmed by 8 bases and J by 0 bases, leaving 19 bases between them. The CDR3 bases are TGTGCCAGCGGCCGAAACCAGGGACGGGCTAACTATGGCTACACCTTC. Translated: CASGRNQGRANYGYTF.

The J gene is TRBJ2-7, the V gene TRBV5-1; the D gene is possibly TRBD2 (7 bases). The V end lost 4 bases, the J end lost 3 bases, and 14 bases lay between the germline ends. This CDR3 region has 14 residues. Germline V gene data show CDR1 as SGHRS and CDR2 as YFSETQ. CDR3 bases: TGCGCCAGCAGCATTGCCGGGGGGCTCTACGAGCAGTACTTC. Translating gives CASSIAGGLYEQYF.

The V call is TRBV27, the J call TRBJ2-1; 9 nucleotides line up with TRBD2. This CDR3 region has 13 residues. Germline values: CDR1 MNHEY, CDR2 SMNVEV (reference sequence). The V segment lost 5 bases and the J segment 7 bases; nucleotides outside the gene matches: 3. CDR3 DNA sequence: TGTGCCAGCAGTCTAGCGGGAAGTAATGAGCAGTTCTTC. Protein: CASSLAGSNEQFF.